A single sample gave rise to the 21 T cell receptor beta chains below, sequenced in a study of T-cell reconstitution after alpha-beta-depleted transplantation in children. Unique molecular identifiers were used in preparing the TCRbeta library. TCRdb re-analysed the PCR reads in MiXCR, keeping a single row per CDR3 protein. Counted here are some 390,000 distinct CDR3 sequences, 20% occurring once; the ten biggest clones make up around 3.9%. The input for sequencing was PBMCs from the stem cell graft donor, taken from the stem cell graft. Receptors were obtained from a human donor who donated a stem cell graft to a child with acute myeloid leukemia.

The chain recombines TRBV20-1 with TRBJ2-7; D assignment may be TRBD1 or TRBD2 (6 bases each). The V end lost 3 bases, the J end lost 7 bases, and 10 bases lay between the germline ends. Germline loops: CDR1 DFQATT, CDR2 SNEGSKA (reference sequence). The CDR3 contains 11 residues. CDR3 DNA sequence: TGCAGTGCTAGCGGGGGCCGAGAGCAGTACTTC. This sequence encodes CSASGGREQYF.

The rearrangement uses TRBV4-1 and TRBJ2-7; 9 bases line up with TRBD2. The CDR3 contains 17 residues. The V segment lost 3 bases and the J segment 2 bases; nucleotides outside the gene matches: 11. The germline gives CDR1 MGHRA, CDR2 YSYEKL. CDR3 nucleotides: TGCGCCAGCAGCCAGGAAGGCGGGAGGGCCTCTCCCTACGAGCAGTACTTC. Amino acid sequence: CASSQEGGRASPYEQYF.

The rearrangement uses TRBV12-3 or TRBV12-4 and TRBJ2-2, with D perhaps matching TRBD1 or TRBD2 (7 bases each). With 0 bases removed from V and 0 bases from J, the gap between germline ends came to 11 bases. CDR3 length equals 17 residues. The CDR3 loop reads CASSLAQGGANTGELFF. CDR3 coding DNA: TGTGCCAGCAGTTTAGCGCAGGGGGGGGCGAACACCGGGGAGCTGTTTTTT.

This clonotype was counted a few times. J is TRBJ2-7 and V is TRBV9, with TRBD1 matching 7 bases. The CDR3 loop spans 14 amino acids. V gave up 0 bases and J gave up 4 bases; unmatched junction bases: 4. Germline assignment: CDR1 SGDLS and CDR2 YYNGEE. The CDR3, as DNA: TGTGCCAGCAGCGTAGGGGACAGAACTTACGAGCAGTACTTC. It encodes CASSVGDRTYEQYF. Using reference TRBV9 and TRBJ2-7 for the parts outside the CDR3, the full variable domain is DSGVTQTPKHLITATGQRVTLRCSPRSGDLSVYWYQQSLDQGLQFLIQYYNGEERAKGNILERFSAQQFPDLHSELNLSSLELGDSALYFCASSVGDRTYEQYFGPGTRLTVT.

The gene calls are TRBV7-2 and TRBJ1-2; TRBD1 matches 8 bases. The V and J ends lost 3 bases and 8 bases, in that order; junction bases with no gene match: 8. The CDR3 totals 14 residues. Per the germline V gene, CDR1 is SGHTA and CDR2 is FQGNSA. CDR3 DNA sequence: TGTGCCAGCAGCTTGGACAGGGATTTTCTCGGCTACACCTTC. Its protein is CASSLDRDFLGYTF.

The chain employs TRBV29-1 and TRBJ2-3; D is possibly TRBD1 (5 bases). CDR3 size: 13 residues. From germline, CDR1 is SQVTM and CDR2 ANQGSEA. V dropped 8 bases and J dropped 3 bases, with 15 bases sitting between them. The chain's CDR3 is CSSKGRTTDTQYF. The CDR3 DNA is TGCAGCTCAAAGGGTCGGACAACAGATACGCAGTATTTT.

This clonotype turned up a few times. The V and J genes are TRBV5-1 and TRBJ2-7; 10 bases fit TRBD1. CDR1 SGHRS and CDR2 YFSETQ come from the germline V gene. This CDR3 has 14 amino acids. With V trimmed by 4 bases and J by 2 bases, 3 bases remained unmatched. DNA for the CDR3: TGCGCCAGCAGCACAGGACAGGGGGCCTACGAGCAGTACTTC. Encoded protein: CASSTGQGAYEQYF.

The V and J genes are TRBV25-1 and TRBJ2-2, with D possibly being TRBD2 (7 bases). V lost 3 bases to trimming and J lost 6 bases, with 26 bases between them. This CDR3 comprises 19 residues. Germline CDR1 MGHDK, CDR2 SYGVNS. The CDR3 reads CASSDVKGEGGSPAGELFF. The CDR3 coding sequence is TGTGCCAGCAGTGACGTGAAGGGGGAGGGCGGGAGTCCCGCCGGGGAGCTGTTTTTT. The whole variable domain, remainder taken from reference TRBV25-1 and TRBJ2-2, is EADIYQTPRYLVIGTGKKITLECSQTMGHDKMYWYQQDPGMELHLIHYSYGVNSTEKGDLSSESTVSRIRTEHFPLTLESARPSHTSQYLCASSDVKGEGGSPAGELFFGEGSRLTVL.

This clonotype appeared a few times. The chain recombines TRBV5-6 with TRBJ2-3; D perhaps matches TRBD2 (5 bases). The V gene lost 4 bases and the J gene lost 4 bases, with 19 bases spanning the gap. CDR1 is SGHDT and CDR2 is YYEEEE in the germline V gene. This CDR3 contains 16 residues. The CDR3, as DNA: TGTGCCAGCAGCGATGGGAGTTGGAGTAGGGCAGATACGCAGTATTTT. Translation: CASSDGSWSRADTQYF.

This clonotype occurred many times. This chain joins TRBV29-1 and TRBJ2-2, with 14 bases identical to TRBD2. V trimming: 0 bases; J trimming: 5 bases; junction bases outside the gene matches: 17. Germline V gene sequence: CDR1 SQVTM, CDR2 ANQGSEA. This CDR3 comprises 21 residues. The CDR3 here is CSVEDWGQPGLAGVGTGELFF. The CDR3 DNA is TGCAGCGTTGAAGATTGGGGCCAACCGGGACTAGCGGGAGTAGGTACCGGGGAGCTGTTTTTT.

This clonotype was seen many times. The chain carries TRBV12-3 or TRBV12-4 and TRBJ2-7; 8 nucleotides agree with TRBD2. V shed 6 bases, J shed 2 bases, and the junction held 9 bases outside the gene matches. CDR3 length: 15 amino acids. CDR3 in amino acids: CASSRSGTRPYEQYF. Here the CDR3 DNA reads TGTGCCAGCAGCCGGTCCGGGACTAGGCCCTACGAGCAGTACTTC.

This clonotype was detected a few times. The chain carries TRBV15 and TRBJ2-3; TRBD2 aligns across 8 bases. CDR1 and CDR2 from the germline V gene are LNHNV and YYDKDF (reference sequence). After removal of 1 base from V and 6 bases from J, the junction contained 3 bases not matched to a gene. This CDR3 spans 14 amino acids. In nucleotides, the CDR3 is TGTGCCACCAGCAGAGGGCTAGCGGGCGATACGCAGTATTTT. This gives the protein CATSRGLAGDTQYF.

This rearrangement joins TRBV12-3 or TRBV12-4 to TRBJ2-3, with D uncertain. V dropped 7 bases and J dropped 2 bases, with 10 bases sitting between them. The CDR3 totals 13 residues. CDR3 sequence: CASTLVVTDTQYF. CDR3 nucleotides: TGTGCCAGCACTTTGGTCGTCACAGATACGCAGTATTTT.

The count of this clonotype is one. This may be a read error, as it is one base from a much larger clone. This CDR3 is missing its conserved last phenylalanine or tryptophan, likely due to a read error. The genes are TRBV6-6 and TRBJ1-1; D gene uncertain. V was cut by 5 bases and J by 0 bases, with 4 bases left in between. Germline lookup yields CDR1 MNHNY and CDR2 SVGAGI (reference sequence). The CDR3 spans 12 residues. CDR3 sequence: CASSRLNTEAFY. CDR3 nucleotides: TGTGCCAGCAGTCGGTTGAACACTGAAGCTTTCTAT.

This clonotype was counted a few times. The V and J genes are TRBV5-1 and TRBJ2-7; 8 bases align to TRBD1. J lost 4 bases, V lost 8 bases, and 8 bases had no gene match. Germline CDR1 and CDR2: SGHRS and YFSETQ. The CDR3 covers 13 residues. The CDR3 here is CASRQGIGYEQYF. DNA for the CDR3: TGCGCCAGTCGACAGGGGATTGGGTACGAGCAGTACTTC.

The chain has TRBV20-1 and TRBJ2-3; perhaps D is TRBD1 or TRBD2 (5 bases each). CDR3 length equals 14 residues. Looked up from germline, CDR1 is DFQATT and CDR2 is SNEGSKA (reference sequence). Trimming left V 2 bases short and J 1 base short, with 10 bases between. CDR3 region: CSARRDVGTDTQYF. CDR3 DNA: TGCAGTGCTAGACGGGACGTCGGCACAGATACGCAGTATTTT.

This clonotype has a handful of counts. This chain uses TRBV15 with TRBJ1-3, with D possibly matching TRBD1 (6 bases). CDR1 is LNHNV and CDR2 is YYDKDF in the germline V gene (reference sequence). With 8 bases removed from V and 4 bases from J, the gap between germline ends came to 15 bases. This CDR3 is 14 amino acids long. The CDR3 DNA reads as TGTGCCACCCGCGGTTGGACAGTCGGAAACACCATATATTTT. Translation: CATRGWTVGNTIYF.

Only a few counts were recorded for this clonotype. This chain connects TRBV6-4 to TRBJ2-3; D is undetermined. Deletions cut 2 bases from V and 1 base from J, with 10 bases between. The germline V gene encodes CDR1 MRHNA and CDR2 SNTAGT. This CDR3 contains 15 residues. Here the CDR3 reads CASSDKLGRTDTQYF. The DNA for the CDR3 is TGTGCCAGCAGTGACAAGTTAGGCCGCACAGATACGCAGTATTTT.

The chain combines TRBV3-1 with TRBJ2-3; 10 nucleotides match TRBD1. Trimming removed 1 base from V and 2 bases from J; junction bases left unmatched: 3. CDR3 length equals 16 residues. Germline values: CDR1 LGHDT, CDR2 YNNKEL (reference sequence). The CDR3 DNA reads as TGTGCCAGCAGCCAAGTGACAGGGGGCACCACAGATACGCAGTATTTT. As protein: CASSQVTGGTTDTQYF.

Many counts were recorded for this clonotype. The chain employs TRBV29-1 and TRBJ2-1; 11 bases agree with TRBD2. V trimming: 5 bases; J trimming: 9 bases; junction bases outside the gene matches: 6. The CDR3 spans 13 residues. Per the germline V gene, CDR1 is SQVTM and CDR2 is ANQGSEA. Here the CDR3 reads CSVPTSGSSEQFF. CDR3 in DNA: TGCAGCGTTCCAACTAGCGGGAGTTCTGAGCAGTTCTTC.

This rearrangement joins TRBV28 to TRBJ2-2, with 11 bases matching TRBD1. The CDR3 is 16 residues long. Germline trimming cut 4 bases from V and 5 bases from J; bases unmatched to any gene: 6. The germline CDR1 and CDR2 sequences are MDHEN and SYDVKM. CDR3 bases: TGTGCCAGCAGTTCCGGACAGGGGGCAGGTACCGGGGAGCTGTTTTTT. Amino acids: CASSSGQGAGTGELFF. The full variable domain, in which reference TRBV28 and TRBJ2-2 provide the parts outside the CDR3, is DVKVTQSSRYLVKRTGEKVFLECVQDMDHENMFWYRQDPGLGLRLIYFSYDVKMKEKGDIPEGYSVSREKKERFSLILESASTNQTSMYLCASSSGQGAGTGELFFGEGSRLTVL.